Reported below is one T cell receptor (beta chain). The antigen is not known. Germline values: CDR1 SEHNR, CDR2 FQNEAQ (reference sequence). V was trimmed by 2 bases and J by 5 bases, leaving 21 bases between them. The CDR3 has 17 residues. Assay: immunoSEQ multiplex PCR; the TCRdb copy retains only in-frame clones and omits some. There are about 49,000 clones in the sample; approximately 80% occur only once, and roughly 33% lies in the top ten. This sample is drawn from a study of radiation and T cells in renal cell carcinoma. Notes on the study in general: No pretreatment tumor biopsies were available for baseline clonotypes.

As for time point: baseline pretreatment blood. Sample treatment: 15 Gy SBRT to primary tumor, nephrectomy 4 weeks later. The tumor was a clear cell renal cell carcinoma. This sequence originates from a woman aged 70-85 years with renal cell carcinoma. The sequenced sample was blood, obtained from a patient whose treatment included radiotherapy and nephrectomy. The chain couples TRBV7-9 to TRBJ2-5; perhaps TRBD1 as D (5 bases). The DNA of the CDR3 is TGTGCCAGCAGCTTAATGGTCTGGACAACGCCAGGGGAGACCCAGTACTTC. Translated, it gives CASSLMVWTTPGETQYF.